A selection of T cell receptor beta chains follows, all from one sample in a study of T cells in localized non-small cell lung cancer. The method was immunoSEQ multiplex PCR; TCRdb's version includes in-frame clones alone and lacks a portion of them. The sample includes around 1,500 clones, about 22% of them seen just once. The sample in question was normal lung tissue next to the tumor, obtained before any cancer treatment. Every receptor here comes from a male donor aged 60 or older with stage I squamous cell lung carcinoma. Each CDR3 is given with its conserved first and last residue. A D gene is named only where the DNA matches it firmly. Where a row states a size, it is once, few, many or the class of an expanded clone; other rows omit it.

TRBJ2-3	TRBV12-2	medium-sized	NA	TGTGCCACGGCCGACGGGACAACGGATGGGGATACGCAGTATTTT	CATADGTTDGDTQYF
TRBJ1-2	TRBV9	few	TRBD1	TGTGCCAGCGAGGGACAGGGGGCGAACTATGGCTACACCTTC	CASEGQGANYGYTF
TRBJ2-1	TRBV6-8	medium-sized	TRBD1	TGTGCCAGCAGTTACCCCGGGACAGTGAATGAGCAGTTCTTC	CASSYPGTVNEQFF
TRBJ1-1	TRBV18	few	NA	TGTGCCAGCTCAGCGGGACTCCTTCTCCTAACTGAAGCTTTCTTT	CASSAGLLLLTEAFF
TRBJ2-5	TRBV6-7	few	NA	TGTGCCAGCAATCTACAGGGCAGGGAAGAGACCCAGTACTTC	CASNLQGREETQYF
TRBJ2-7	TRBV5-1	NA	NA	TGCGCCAGCAGCTTGGGGGTGTTCGGCTCCTACGAGCAGTACTTC	CASSLGVFGSYEQYF
TRBJ2-1	TRBV28	few	NA	TGTGCCAGCAGTGGGGGGACGCAACTTAACTACAATGAGCAGTTCTTC	CASSGGTQLNYNEQFF
TRBJ1-4	TRBV11-3	NA	TRBD1	TGTGCCAGCAGCTTACACAGGGGGCCGAGTGAAAAACTGTTTTTT	CASSLHRGPSEKLFF
TRBJ2-3	TRBV11-3	NA	NA	TGTGCCAGCAGCCTAATGCACAGCACAGATACGCAGTATTTT	CASSLMHSTDTQYF
TRBJ2-1	TRBV11-3	NA	NA	TGTGCCAGCAGCTTAGATGGCACGGAGTACAATGAGCAGTTCTTC	CASSLDGTEYNEQFF